The 27 T cell receptor beta chains given below trace back to one sample, sequenced in a study of Ad26.COV2.S vaccination and SARS-CoV-2 variants (dated by TCRdb to about 2021). The sample's treatment or condition label is to be understood as: over 15 received Ad26.COV2.S at low or high dose, single or two shots; about five received placebo; per-sample allocation not given. For vaccine and placebo recipients, the sequenced repertoires came from samples collected on day 63 after the first injection. Libraries were built with the immunoSEQ multiplex PCR assay. The source is immuneACCESS, and TCRdb retained only in-frame sequences with V and J called. Part of the clones is not carried over; for the studies checked, unresolved V genes explain less than half of this, and the remainder is unexplained. The sample contains around 300,000 clones, around 89% of them found a single time. The ten largest clones add up to around 4.5% of the sample.

Source: peripheral blood, taken in a trial of Ad26.COV2.S vaccine versus placebo. These receptors all stem from a person between 18 and 60 years old who received the Ad26.COV2.S COVID-19 vaccine or a placebo.

J is TRBJ1-1 and V is TRBV4-1, with D perhaps matching TRBD1 (6 bases). V was trimmed by 3 bases and J by 0 bases, leaving 11 bases between them. The CDR3 length is 15 residues. Germline assignment: CDR1 MGHRA and CDR2 YSYEKL. DNA of the CDR3: TGCGCCAGCAGCCAGTGGGGGCCGGTGAACACTGAAGCTTTCTTT. Its translation: CASSQWGPVNTEAFF.

The chain has TRBV11-1 and TRBJ2-2; D gene uncertain. Germline-derived CDR1 and CDR2 are SGHAT and FQDESV (reference sequence). The V end was cut by 1 base, the J end by 5 bases, with 8 bases between. This CDR3 contains 14 residues. The CDR3 protein is CASSLGGWTGELFF. The CDR3, as DNA: TGTGCCAGCAGCTTAGGGGGATGGACCGGGGAGCTGTTTTTT.

The chain employs TRBV3-1 (or the pseudogene TRBV3-2) and TRBJ2-1; 10 nucleotides line up with TRBD2. CDR3 length equals 18 residues. CDR1 is LGHDT, CDR2 YNNKEL, per germline (reference sequence). The junction had 8 bases not matched to a gene; V was cut back by 0 bases and J by 3 bases. The CDR3 DNA sequence: TGTGCCAGCAGCCAAGAAGCGGGAGGGCCCCACATCTACAATGAGCAGTTCTTC. Its translation is CASSQEAGGPHIYNEQFF.

The sample holds many counts of this clone. This chain connects TRBV27 to TRBJ2-3; 9 bases line up with TRBD2. The J segment lost 0 bases and the V segment lost 8 bases, leaving 18 bases of the junction unmatched. The CDR3 loop spans 19 amino acids. Germline V lookup: CDR1 MNHEY, CDR2 SMNVEV (reference sequence). CDR3 nucleotides: TGTGCCAGCGGGATCACGACAACTCTAGCGGGACTAAGCACAGATACGCAGTATTTT. Amino acid sequence: CASGITTTLAGLSTDTQYF.

V and J are TRBV30 and TRBJ1-6; a possible D gene is TRBD1 (5 bases). Germline CDR1 reads GTSNPN; CDR2 reads SVGIG (reference sequence). Trimming left V 1 base short and J 7 bases short, with 11 bases between. This CDR3 has 14 amino acids. The CDR3 nucleotides are TGTGCCTGGAGTGGGACATCGATAAATTCACCCCTCCACTTT. It codes for CAWSGTSINSPLHF.

The rearrangement joins TRBV30 to TRBJ2-2; 9 bases align to TRBD1. The CDR3 is 15 amino acids. Germline lookup yields CDR1 GTSNPN and CDR2 SVGIG (reference sequence). The trim removed 5 bases at V and 7 bases at J, leaving 11 bases unmatched. DNA for the CDR3: TGTGCCTGGCGGGAGATGGGGACAGGGATCGGGGAGCTGTTTTTT. The encoded protein is CAWREMGTGIGELFF.

This clone has a single count. The rearrangement uses TRBV7-2 and TRBJ1-4; no clear D gene. V shed 5 bases and J shed 4 bases, with 11 bases lying between them. Germline V lookup: CDR1 SGHTA, CDR2 FQGNSA. The CDR3 is 14 amino acids. The CDR3 region is CASSLQPSNEKLFF. DNA for the CDR3: TGTGCCAGCAGCCTACAGCCGAGTAATGAAAAACTGTTTTTT.

The gene calls are TRBV20-1 and TRBJ1-1; D call uncertain. V dropped 3 bases and J dropped 0 bases, with 11 bases sitting between them. The CDR3 totals 14 residues. Germline CDR1 reads DFQATT; CDR2 reads SNEGSKA (reference sequence). CDR3 in amino acids: CSASRGGVNTEAFF. In DNA form, the CDR3 reads TGCAGTGCTAGTAGAGGTGGGGTGAACACTGAAGCTTTCTTT.

The gene calls are TRBV9 and TRBJ1-3, with D possibly being TRBD1 (5 bases). The germline V and J ends were trimmed by 0 bases and 0 bases, with 13 bases remaining between them. The length of the CDR3 is 17 residues. Germline CDR1 SGDLS, CDR2 YYNGEE. The CDR3 reads CASSVGQSMISGNTIYF. In DNA form, the CDR3 reads TGTGCCAGCAGCGTAGGACAGTCAATGATCTCTGGAAACACCATATATTTT. Complete variable domain (other parts from reference TRBV9 and TRBJ1-3): DSGVTQTPKHLITATGQRVTLRCSPRSGDLSVYWYQQSLDQGLQFLIQYYNGEERAKGNILERFSAQQFPDLHSELNLSSLELGDSALYFCASSVGQSMISGNTIYFGEGSWLTVV.

The count of this clone is one. The chain recombines TRBV11-2 with TRBJ1-3; D remains unclear. The germline V gene has CDR1 SGHAT and CDR2 FQNNGV. Trimming pared 3 bases from V and 0 bases from J, leaving 6 bases between. The CDR3 is made up of 14 amino acids. The CDR3 loop is CASSFLSSGNTIYF. The CDR3 coding sequence is TGTGCCAGCAGCTTTCTGAGCTCTGGAAACACCATATATTTT. The full variable domain, with the rest looked up from reference TRBV11-2 and TRBJ1-3, is EAGVAQSPRYKIIEKRQSVAFWCNPISGHATLYWYQQILGQGPKLLIQFQNNGVVDDSQLPKDRFSAERLKGVDSTLKIQPAKLEDSAVYLCASSFLSSGNTIYFGEGSWLTVV.

The genes are TRBV11-3 and TRBJ2-1; 10 bases fit TRBD1. Trimming cost V 4 bases and J 6 bases; bases outside gene matches: 9. Germline V gene lookup returns CDR1 SGHNT and CDR2 YENEEA. This CDR3 spans 16 amino acids. The CDR3 loop reads CASSSRRQGASNEQFF. The CDR3 DNA follows: TGTGCCAGCAGCTCGAGGCGACAGGGGGCTTCCAATGAGCAGTTCTTC.

The chain recombines TRBV28 with TRBJ2-5, with TRBD2 matching over 9 bases. The germline V gene has CDR1 MDHEN and CDR2 SYDVKM. V was clipped by 6 bases and J by 4 bases; unmatched bases: 12. This CDR3 spans 16 amino acids. The CDR3 DNA follows: TGTGCCAGCAGCTTAATAGCGGGAGTAGAGGGAGAGACCCAGTACTTC. It specifies CASSLIAGVEGETQYF.

The J gene is TRBJ1-1, the V gene TRBV12-3 or TRBV12-4; no clear D. This CDR3 has 13 residues. V lost 6 bases and J lost 2, with 10 bases in between. CDR3 in DNA: TGTGCCAGCAGGCAGACGGCTAACACTGAAGCTTTCTTT. Residues: CASRQTANTEAFF.

This chain links TRBV6-6 with TRBJ2-2; D not resolved. CDR3 length equals 12 residues. V was pared by 2 bases and J by 8 bases, with 6 bases between. In germline, CDR1 is MNHNY, CDR2 SVGAGI (reference sequence). This chain's CDR3 is CASSYPRGELFF. The CDR3 nucleotides read TGTGCCAGCAGTTACCCGAGGGGGGAGCTGTTTTTT.

This clone was found once. The chain combines TRBV7-2 with TRBJ2-6, with 7 bases matching TRBD1. This CDR3 has 15 amino acids. V lost 5 bases, J lost 4 bases, and 5 bases stayed unmatched. The germline V gene encodes CDR1 SGHTA and CDR2 FQGNSA. As DNA, the CDR3 is TGTGCCAGCAGCCGCACAGGGGACGGGGCCAACGTCCTGACTTTC. Protein: CASSRTGDGANVLTF.

The chain recombines TRBV24-1 with TRBJ2-5, with TRBD1 matching 8 bases. V was clipped by 1 base and J by 5 bases; unmatched bases: 5. This CDR3 has 15 amino acids. Germline V gene lookup returns CDR1 KGHDR and CDR2 SFDVKD. As DNA, the CDR3 is TGTGCCACCAGTGATTTCGGACAGGGCGGTGAGACCCAGTACTTC. Its translation is CATSDFGQGGETQYF.

The chain couples TRBV28 to TRBJ2-7; D assignment may be TRBD1 or TRBD2 (6 bases each). Trimming removed 2 bases from V and 7 bases from J, with 15 bases in between. Germline CDR1 reads MDHEN; CDR2 reads SYDVKM. This CDR3 has 14 amino acids. The CDR3, as DNA: TGTGCCAGCAGTTTACAGGGGCCGGCGGGGGAGCAGTACTTC. Protein product: CASSLQGPAGEQYF.

The CDR3 DNA sequence: TGTGCCAGCAGCTTGTACCGACTAGCGGGAGGCACAGATACGCAGTATTTT. Residues: CASSLYRLAGGTDTQYF. The rearrangement joins TRBV5-8 to TRBJ2-3; 12 nucleotides match TRBD2. This CDR3 comprises 17 residues. With V trimmed by 1 base and J by 1 base, 4 bases remained unmatched. Germline lookup yields CDR1 SGHTS and CDR2 YDEGEE.

The rearrangement uses TRBV7-2 and TRBJ2-1; tentatively, D is TRBD1 (8 bases). V gave up 4 bases and J gave up 8 bases, with 18 bases separating them. Germline CDR1 is SGHTA and CDR2 is FQGNSA. The CDR3 sequence is 15 residues long. The CDR3 region is CASSSLDREGDEQFF. In nucleotides, the CDR3 is TGTGCCAGCAGCTCTTTGGACAGGGAGGGCGATGAGCAGTTCTTC.

J is TRBJ2-2 and V is TRBV9; D gene ambiguous. Per the germline V gene, CDR1 is SGDLS and CDR2 is YYNGEE. CDR3 size: 14 residues. The germline V and J ends were trimmed by 0 bases and 6 bases, with 9 bases remaining between them. The CDR3 nucleotides read TGTGCCAGCAGCGTAGTTTTGTCCTCCGGGGAGCTGTTTTTT. Amino acids: CASSVVLSSGELFF.

The chain combines TRBV27 with TRBJ2-2; D is possibly TRBD1 or TRBD2 (5 bases each). Germline-derived CDR1 and CDR2 are MNHEY and SMNVEV (reference sequence). CDR3 length: 13 residues. V shed 9 bases and J shed 1 base, with 9 bases lying between them. As DNA, the CDR3 is TGTGCCAGTGGGACCGAGAACACCGGGGAGCTGTTTTTT. This codes for CASGTENTGELFF.

The rearrangement joins TRBV10-1 to TRBJ2-7; either TRBD1 or TRBD2 may fit D (7 bases each). CDR3 length: 13 residues. The germline V and J ends were trimmed by 5 bases and 7 bases, with 15 bases remaining between them. Germline V CDR1 and CDR2: WNHNN, SYGVQD (reference sequence). The CDR3 reads CASSLDREGEQYF. The CDR3 DNA reads TGCGCCAGCAGTCTCGACAGGGAGGGGGAGCAGTACTTC.

The V call is TRBV15, the J call TRBJ1-2; TRBD1 might be the D (5 bases). Trimming took 1 base from V and 7 from J, leaving 13 bases between them. This CDR3 is built from 14 residues. CDR1 and CDR2 (germline): LNHNV, YYDKDF (reference sequence). Written as DNA, the CDR3 is TGTGCCACCAGCAGAGTGGTGGGGCAAGGTGGCTACACCTTC. It codes for CATSRVVGQGGYTF.

The chain recombines TRBV4-1 with TRBJ2-6, with D hard to call. V lost 0 bases to trimming and J lost 0 bases, with 6 bases between them. CDR1 is MGHRA, CDR2 YSYEKL, per germline. The CDR3 runs to 16 residues. DNA of the CDR3: TGCGCCAGCAGCCAAGATGGGGTCTCTGGGGCCAACGTCCTGACTTTC. It translates to CASSQDGVSGANVLTF.

The rearrangement uses TRBV12-3 or TRBV12-4 and TRBJ2-5; D call uncertain. The CDR3 length is 13 residues. The ends were cut back, 3 bases at V and 1 base at J, with 6 bases in the middle. This CDR3 reads CASSLLRQETQYF. In nucleotides, the CDR3 is TGTGCCAGCAGTTTGTTACGCCAAGAGACCCAGTACTTC.

The V gene is TRBV10-1, the J gene TRBJ2-3; TRBD2 might be the D (5 bases). CDR3 length: 11 amino acids. The germline gives CDR1 WNHNN, CDR2 SYGVQD (reference sequence). Trimming removed 4 bases from V and 6 bases from J, with 5 bases in between. The CDR3 coding sequence is TGCGCCAGCAGTGCGGGGGATACGCAGTATTTT. This gives the protein CASSAGDTQYF.

This clone was seen only a few times. J is TRBJ2-7 and V is TRBV5-4, with TRBD1 identical over 9 bases. V trimming: 4 bases; J trimming: 5 bases; junction bases outside the gene matches: 4. The CDR3 spans 13 residues. Germline values: CDR1 SGHNT, CDR2 YYREEE (reference sequence). The CDR3 nucleotides read TGTGCCAGCAGCATCGACAGGGGGGACGAGCAGTACTTC. Amino acids: CASSIDRGDEQYF. The full variable domain, rest sourced from reference TRBV5-4 and TRBJ2-7, is ETGVTQSPTHLIKTRGQQVTLRCSSQSGHNTVSWYQQALGQGPQFIFQYYREEENGRGNFPPRFSGLQFPNYSSELNVNALELDDSALYLCASSIDRGDEQYFGPGTRLTVT.